The 13 T cell receptor beta chains below come from one sample, sequenced in a study of blood T cell repertoires in COVID-19. The method was immunoSEQ multiplex PCR; TCRdb's version includes in-frame clones alone and lacks a portion of them. The sample comprises more than 70,000 clones, 85% of which are singletons, and 3.8% rests with the top ten. Sequencing was performed on peripheral blood. The receptors were gathered from a man aged 55-75 years with acute or convalescent COVID-19.

This clone occurred many times. The CDR3 protein is CASSPEVVTGQGLGEIEPFF. DNA for the CDR3: TGTGCCAGCTCACCAGAGGTCGTAACGGGACAGGGATTAGGCGAAATCGAACCTTTCTTT. The chain links TRBV18 to TRBJ1-1, with 9 bases fitting TRBD1. Germline trimming cut 2 bases from V and 12 bases from J; bases unmatched to any gene: 28. Per the germline V gene, CDR1 is KGHSH and CDR2 is LQKENI. The CDR3 contains 20 residues.

The chain couples TRBV7-2 to TRBJ2-7; D not certain. The CDR3 runs 13 residues. Per the germline V gene, CDR1 is SGHTA and CDR2 is FQGNSA. V lost 1 base to trimming and J lost 4 bases, with 8 bases between them. The CDR3 sequence is CASSLGVIYEQYF. CDR3 coding DNA: TGTGCCAGCAGCTTAGGAGTTATATACGAGCAGTACTTC.

The V call is TRBV9, the J call TRBJ2-7; D unclear. This CDR3 comprises 14 residues. Germline V gene data show CDR1 as SGDLS and CDR2 as YYNGEE. The V and J ends lost 0 bases and 2 bases respectively, with 9 bases between them. This CDR3 is CASSVGVTPYEQYF. CDR3 DNA sequence: TGTGCCAGCAGCGTAGGAGTTACCCCCTACGAGCAGTACTTC.

The CDR3 nucleotides read TGTGCCAGCAGCGCCCGGGACTCGATGGGGGCCGGGGAGCTGTTTTTT. Protein product: CASSARDSMGAGELFF. The rearrangement joins TRBV9 to TRBJ2-2, with a tentative D call TRBD2 (6 bases). CDR3 length: 16 residues. Trimming cost V 3 bases and J 6 bases, with 18 bases left between them. Germline V gene data show CDR1 as SGDLS and CDR2 as YYNGEE.

Turning to this clone: Other DNA sequences in the sample encode the same CDR3. This chain links TRBV12-3 or TRBV12-4 with TRBJ2-7, with TRBD2 as a possible D gene (6 bases). Trimming took off 3 bases at V and 2 bases at J, with 8 bases between the two ends. The CDR3 is 13 residues long. Written as DNA, the CDR3 is TGTGCCAGCAGTTTTTCGGGGGCCTACGAGCAGTACTTC. Encoded protein: CASSFSGAYEQYF.

V gene TRBV25-1 combines with J gene TRBJ1-1, with 7 bases identical to TRBD1. V shed 6 bases, J shed 4 bases, and the junction held 5 bases outside the gene matches. Germline V gene lookup returns CDR1 MGHDK and CDR2 SYGVNS. CDR3 length equals 13 residues. The CDR3 reads CASREQGTTEAFF. The CDR3, as DNA: TGTGCCAGCAGAGAACAGGGGACCACTGAAGCTTTCTTT.

CDR3: CASSGRRGSPLHF. The CDR3 nucleotides are TGTGCCAGCAGTGGGCGCAGGGGATCACCCCTCCACTTT. V is TRBV27 and J is TRBJ1-6; a weak D match, TRBD1 (6 bases). The germline V gene encodes CDR1 MNHEY and CDR2 SMNVEV (reference sequence). V dropped 5 bases and J dropped 10 bases, with 12 bases sitting between them. The CDR3 totals 13 residues.

This chain joins TRBV6-2 or TRBV6-3 and TRBJ2-6; TRBD1 matches 7 bases. Germline CDR1 MNHEY, CDR2 SVGEGT. V gave up 7 bases and J gave up 1 base; unmatched junction bases: 16. The CDR3 is 19 residues long. CDR3 residues: CASTPRRYRGSSGANVLTF. The CDR3 coding sequence is TGTGCCAGCACCCCCCGGAGGTACAGGGGAAGTTCTGGGGCCAACGTCCTGACTTTC.

The genes are TRBV7-8 and TRBJ2-7; 7 nucleotides line up with TRBD1. Germline V gene data show CDR1 as SGHVS and CDR2 as FQNEAQ. This CDR3 contains 15 residues. V lost 1 base, J lost 2 bases, and 5 bases stayed unmatched. The CDR3, as DNA: TGTGCCAGCAGCTTAGGGACAGGTCCTACCTACGAGCAGTACTTC. Amino acid sequence: CASSLGTGPTYEQYF.

The chain links TRBV21-1 to TRBJ2-7; no check of the table's D call, TRBD2, against the DNA was made. TRBV21-1 is tagged as a pseudogene. The CDR3 length is 18 residues. CDR3 nucleotide sequence: TGTGCCAGCAGCGCCCGACTAGCGGGGGGTCCAAAGACCTACGAGCAGTACTTC. Encoded protein: CASSARLAGGPKTYEQYF.

The chain couples TRBV5-1 to TRBJ2-2, with 8 bases identical to TRBD1. The V and J ends lost 4 bases and 5 bases, in that order; junction bases with no gene match: 4. There are 14 residues in the CDR3. Germline assignment: CDR1 SGHRS and CDR2 YFSETQ. CDR3 residues: CASSLRGPTGELFF. As DNA, the CDR3 is TGCGCCAGCAGCCTCAGGGGGCCAACCGGGGAGCTGTTTTTT.

This chain uses TRBV6-2 or TRBV6-3 with TRBJ1-6; D is uncertain. Germline values: CDR1 MNHEY, CDR2 SVGEGT. Trimming shortened V by 2 bases and J by 0 bases, and 14 bases separated the two germline ends. This CDR3 is built from 18 residues. The CDR3 here is CASSYRVGGSSYNSPLHF. The CDR3 DNA sequence: TGTGCCAGCAGTTACAGGGTCGGCGGGAGCTCCTATAATTCACCCCTCCACTTT.

The V call is TRBV18, the J call TRBJ1-4, with 7 bases lining up with TRBD1. Germline loops: CDR1 KGHSH, CDR2 LQKENI. This CDR3 has 13 amino acids. V shed 6 bases and J 3 bases; nucleotides not matched to a gene: 1. CDR3 residues: CASSTGANEKLFF. The CDR3 DNA reads as TGTGCCAGCTCTACAGGGGCTAATGAAAAACTGTTTTTT.